Listed below are T cell receptor beta chains from one sample, sequenced in a study of CD8 T cells in ankylosing spondylitis. TCRdb re-called the 5' RACE reads through MiXCR, storing one row per CDR3 protein. The table lists some 240,000 distinct CDR3 sequences, approximately 7.3% of them singletons, with more than 13% in the top ten. Material for sequencing was blood, either unsorted or a sorted T cell fraction (not recorded which). Receptors originate from a male donor with ankylosing spondylitis. Each CDR3 is given with its conserved first and last residue. The D gene is left open where the match is weak. A row's size may be missing; if present it is once, few, many or a size class.

TRBJ1-5	-	many	TRBV15	TGTGCCACCAGCACGGGCCTCAATCAGCCCCAGCATTTT	CATSTGLNQPQHF
TRBJ1-2	-	many	TRBV4-3	TGCGCCAGCAGCCAAGCAGGGAACTATGGCTACACCTTC	CASSQAGNYGYTF
TRBJ2-7	TRBD1	many	TRBV7-2	TGTGCCAGCAGCTTATTAGGAGGACAGGGCTCCTACGAGCAGTACTTC	CASSLLGGQGSYEQYF
TRBJ1-2	-	-	TRBV6-2/TRBV6-3	TGTGCCAGCAGCGACATGGGGTTTGGCTACACCTTC	CASSDMGFGYTF
TRBJ1-2	-	many	TRBV11-2	TGTGCCAGCAGCTCAGCCCCAACCTCATATGGCTACACCTTC	CASSSAPTSYGYTF
TRBJ2-1	-	many	TRBV7-8	TGTGCCAGCAGCTACGGACAGAGTAAGACCTACAATGAGCAGTTCTTC	CASSYGQSKTYNEQFF
TRBJ2-3	-	many	TRBV28	TGTGCCAGCAGCCCTACTCGGACGGACTTAGCCACAGATACGCAGTATTTT	CASSPTRTDLATDTQYF
TRBJ2-1	TRBD2	few	TRBV20-1	TGCAGTGCTAGGGCCTCGGGGGGAGTAATTTCTGCCTACAATGAGCAGTTCTTC	CSARASGGVISAYNEQFF
TRBJ2-5	-	many	TRBV13	TGTGCCAGCAGCTTAGTCGGGAGCTCGGAGACCCAGTACTTC	CASSLVGSSETQYF
TRBJ2-1	-	many	TRBV7-9	TGTGCCAGCAGCTTAGCGAACCGGGGGCAGTTCTTC	CASSLANRGQFF
TRBJ2-3	-	-	TRBV19	TGTGCCAGTAGTATGGGAGGCACAGATACGCAGTATTTT	CASSMGGTDTQYF
TRBJ2-7	TRBD2	many	TRBV4-1	TGCGCCAGCAGCTTAGCGGGAGGGTCCCCCTACGAGCAGTACTTC	CASSLAGGSPYEQYF
TRBJ2-7	TRBD1	many	TRBV4-1	TGCGCCAGCAGCCAAGGGACAGGGGGCCTGTACGAGCAGTACTTC	CASSQGTGGLYEQYF
TRBJ2-7	-	-	TRBV27	TGTGCCATCGGTAGGTACTACGAGCAGTACTTC	CAIGRYYEQYF
TRBJ1-3	TRBD1	many	TRBV12-3/TRBV12-4	TGTGCCAGCAGTTTACGGGACAGGGACATAACCATATATTTT	CASSLRDRDITIYF
TRBJ1-1	TRBD1	many	TRBV6-1	TGTGCCAGCAGTGAAACAGGGGGCGCTTGGTTCGTCACTGAAGCTTTCTTT	CASSETGGAWFVTEAFF
TRBJ2-2	TRBD2	-	TRBV9	TGTGCCAGCAGCCCCCCGGGGGGGCTCAACACCGGGGAGCTGTTTTTT	CASSPPGGLNTGELFF
TRBJ2-5	-	many	TRBV28	TGTGCCAGCAGTTTAACCGGGATCAAGGGGACCCAGTACTTC	CASSLTGIKGTQYF
TRBJ2-1	-	many	TRBV29-1	TGCAGCGTGGAGGGAACTCTCTCCTACAATGAGCAGTTCTTC	CSVEGTLSYNEQFF
TRBJ2-2	TRBD2	few	TRBV5-6	TGTGCCAGCAGCCTAGCGGCTAGCGGGAAGGTCGGGGAGCTGTTTTTT	CASSLAASGKVGELFF
TRBJ2-7	-	many	TRBV7-6	TGTGCCAGCAGCTCACGGGTAGGGAGCTCCTACGAGCAGTACTTC	CASSSRVGSSYEQYF
TRBJ2-1	TRBD2	-	TRBV11-2	TGTGCCAGCAGCTTAGATTTCGGACTAGGACATGAGCAGTTCTTC	CASSLDFGLGHEQFF
TRBJ2-7	-	few	TRBV7-2	TGTGCCAGCAGCTTAGTATACAGTACCTCCTACGAGCAGTACTTC	CASSLVYSTSYEQYF
TRBJ2-6	-	many	TRBV29-1	TGCAGCGTTGTTACTGGGGCCAACGTCCTGACTTTC	CSVVTGANVLTF
TRBJ2-4	-	many	TRBV7-2	TGTGCCAGCAGCTCAGATGGACGTATTCTAGCCAAAAACATTCAGTACTTC	CASSSDGRILAKNIQYF
TRBJ2-3	-	-	TRBV6-1	TGTGCCAGCAGTGAATTCGGACCACGGGGCACAGATACGCAGTATTTT	CASSEFGPRGTDTQYF
TRBJ1-2	-	many	TRBV7-2	TGTGCCAGCAGCTTATCCCCCGCCAGGGCTAACTATGGCTACACCTTC	CASSLSPARANYGYTF
TRBJ1-5	-	-	TRBV6-1	TGTGCCAGCAGTCCCGGGACATGGGTAAATCAGCCCCAGCATTTT	CASSPGTWVNQPQHF
TRBJ2-5	TRBD1	many	TRBV29-1	TGCAGCGTGGTTGGGACAGGGTGGGACCAAGAGACCCAGTACTTC	CSVVGTGWDQETQYF
TRBJ1-2	-	many	TRBV6-5	TGTGCCAGCAGTTACTCGGTCGAGGACTATGGCTACACCTTC	CASSYSVEDYGYTF
TRBJ2-3	-	-	TRBV4-3	TGCGCCAGCAGCCAAGAAAATTACGGGACATTCACAGATACGCAGTATTTT	CASSQENYGTFTDTQYF
TRBJ1-6	TRBD1	few	TRBV4-3	TGCGCCAGCAGCCAACTGACAGGGGTCGGTTCACCCCTCCACTTT	CASSQLTGVGSPLHF
TRBJ2-2	-	few	TRBV4-1	TGCGCCAGCAGCCCATCCTATTCACGGCCCGGGGAGCTGTTTTTT	CASSPSYSRPGELFF
TRBJ2-3	-	-	TRBV1	TGTGCCAGCAGTCTCGTCGCAGCGTTTAGCACAGATACGCAGTATTTT	CASSLVAAFSTDTQYF
TRBJ2-5	-	many	TRBV29-1	TGCAGCGTTGAAGATTTAGACAAGCGGGAGACCCAGTACTTC	CSVEDLDKRETQYF
TRBJ1-5	-	many	TRBV25-1	TGTGCCAGCAGTGTGGGGGACGGAGCTGGACCCCAGCATTTT	CASSVGDGAGPQHF
TRBJ2-1	TRBD1	many	TRBV27	TGTGCCAGCAGTCTTTTAGGGGACAGTGAGCAGTTCTTC	CASSLLGDSEQFF
TRBJ2-3	-	many	TRBV11-2	TGTGCCAGCAGCTTTTGGGGACGTACAGATACGCAGTATTTT	CASSFWGRTDTQYF
TRBJ2-1	-	many	TRBV7-9	TGTGCCAGCAGCTTAGAAGACTCCTACAATGAGCAGTTCTTC	CASSLEDSYNEQFF